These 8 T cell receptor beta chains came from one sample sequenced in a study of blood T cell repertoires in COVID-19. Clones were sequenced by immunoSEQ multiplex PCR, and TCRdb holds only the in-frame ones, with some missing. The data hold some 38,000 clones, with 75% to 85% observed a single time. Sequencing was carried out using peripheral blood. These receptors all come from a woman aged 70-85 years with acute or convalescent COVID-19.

CDR3 sequence reads: CASSVRTGQVLSSYEQYF. CDR3 coding DNA: TGTGCCAGCAGTGTAAGGACAGGACAGGTTCTTAGCTCCTACGAGCAGTACTTC. This chain connects TRBV6-1 to TRBJ2-7, with TRBD1 identical over 7 bases. Germline assignment: CDR1 MNHNS and CDR2 SASEGT. J lost 0 bases, V lost 4 bases, and 15 bases had no gene match. CDR3 length: 18 amino acids.

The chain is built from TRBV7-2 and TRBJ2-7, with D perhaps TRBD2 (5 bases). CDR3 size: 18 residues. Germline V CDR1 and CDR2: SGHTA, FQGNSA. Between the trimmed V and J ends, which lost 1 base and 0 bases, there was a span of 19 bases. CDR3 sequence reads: CASSLGLSITGSSYEQYF. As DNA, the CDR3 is TGTGCCAGCAGCTTAGGTCTTTCGATTACGGGGAGCTCCTACGAGCAGTACTTC.

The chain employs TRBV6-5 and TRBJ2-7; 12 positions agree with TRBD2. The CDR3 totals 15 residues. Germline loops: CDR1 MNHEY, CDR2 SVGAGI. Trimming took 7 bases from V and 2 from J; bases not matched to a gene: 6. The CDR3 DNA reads TGTGCCAGCATTGCTTCTAGCGGGGGGGCCTACGAGCAGTACTTC. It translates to CASIASSGGAYEQYF.

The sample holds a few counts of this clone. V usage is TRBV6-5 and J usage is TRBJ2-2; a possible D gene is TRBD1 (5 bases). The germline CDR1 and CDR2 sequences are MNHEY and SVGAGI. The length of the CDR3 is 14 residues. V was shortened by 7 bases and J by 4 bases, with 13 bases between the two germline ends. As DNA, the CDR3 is TGTGCCAGCAATGCAGGGTCTTTCACCGGGGAGCTGTTTTTT. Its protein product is CASNAGSFTGELFF.

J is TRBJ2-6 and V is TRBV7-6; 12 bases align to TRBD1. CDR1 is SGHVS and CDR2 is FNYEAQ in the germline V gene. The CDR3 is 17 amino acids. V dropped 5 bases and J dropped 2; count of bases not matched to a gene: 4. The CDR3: CASSGGTGGAGANVLTF. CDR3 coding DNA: TGTGCCAGCAGCGGAGGGACAGGGGGCGCTGGGGCCAACGTCCTGACTTTC.

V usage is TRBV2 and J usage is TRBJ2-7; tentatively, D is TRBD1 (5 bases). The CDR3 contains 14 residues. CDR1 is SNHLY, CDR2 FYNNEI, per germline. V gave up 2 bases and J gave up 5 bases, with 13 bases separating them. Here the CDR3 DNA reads TGTGCCAGCAGTGAAAGAAAGGGGTTCCACGAGCAGTACTTC. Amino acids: CASSERKGFHEQYF. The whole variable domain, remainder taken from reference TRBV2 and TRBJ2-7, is EPEVTQTPSHQVTQMGQEVILRCVPISNHLYFYWYRQILGQKVEFLVSFYNNEISEKSEIFDDQFSVERPDGSNFTLKIRSTKLEDSAMYFCASSERKGFHEQYFGPGTRLTVT.

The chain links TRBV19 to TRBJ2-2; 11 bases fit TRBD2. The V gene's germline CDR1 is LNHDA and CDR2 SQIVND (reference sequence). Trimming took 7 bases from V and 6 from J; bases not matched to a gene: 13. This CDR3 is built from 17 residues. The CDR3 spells CASTQSGGLAGPGELFF. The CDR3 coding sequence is TGTGCCAGTACTCAATCCGGAGGACTAGCGGGCCCCGGGGAGCTGTTTTTT.

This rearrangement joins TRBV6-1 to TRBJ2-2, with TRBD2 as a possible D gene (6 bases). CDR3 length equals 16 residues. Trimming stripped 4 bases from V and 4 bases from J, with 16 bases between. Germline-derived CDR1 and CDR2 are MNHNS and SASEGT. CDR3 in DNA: TGTGCCAGCAGTGTTCGGGGGAACCTCCCCACCGGGGAGCTGTTTTTT. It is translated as CASSVRGNLPTGELFF.